This TCR beta chain was sequenced for a study of T cells in Graves' hyperthyroidism and ophthalmopathy. There were TCR beta CDR3 regions amplified from RNA transcripts. HTBI primers drove first-round RT-PCR of the TCR CDR3. TCRdb re-called the multiplex PCR reads with MiXCR, one entry per CDR3 protein. The table records 400,000 to 600,000 distinct CDR3 sequences, about 20% of them present only once. The sample holds many counts of this clonotype. This TCR was recovered from a man between 18 and 29 years old with Graves' hyperthyroidism. The material sequenced was blood.

The chain's CDR3 is CASSLPGGQGRTEAFF. CDR3 coding DNA: TGTGCCAGCAGCCTACCCGGAGGACAGGGGCGCACTGAAGCTTTCTTT. The chain combines TRBV12-3 or TRBV12-4 with TRBJ1-1; 9 bases align to TRBD1. The CDR3 consists of 16 residues. The trim removed 6 bases at V and 4 bases at J, leaving 12 bases unmatched.